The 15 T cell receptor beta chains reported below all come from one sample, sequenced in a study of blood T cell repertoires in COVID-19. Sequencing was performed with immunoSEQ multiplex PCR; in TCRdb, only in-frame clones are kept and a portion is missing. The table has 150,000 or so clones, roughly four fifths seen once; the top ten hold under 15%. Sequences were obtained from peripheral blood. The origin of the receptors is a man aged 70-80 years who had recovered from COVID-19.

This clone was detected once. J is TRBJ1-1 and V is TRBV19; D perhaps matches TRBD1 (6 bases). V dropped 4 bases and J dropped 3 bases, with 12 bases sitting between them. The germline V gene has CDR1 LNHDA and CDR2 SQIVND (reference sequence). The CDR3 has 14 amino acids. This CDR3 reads CASSKRGADTEAFF. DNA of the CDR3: TGTGCCAGTAGTAAACGGGGGGCCGACACTGAAGCTTTCTTT.

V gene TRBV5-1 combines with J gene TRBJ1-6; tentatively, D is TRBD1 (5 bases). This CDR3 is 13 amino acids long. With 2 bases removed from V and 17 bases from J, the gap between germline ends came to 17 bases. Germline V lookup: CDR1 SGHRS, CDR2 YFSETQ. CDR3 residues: CASSLGGDSPVHF. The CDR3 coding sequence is TGCGCCAGCAGCTTAGGAGGGGACTCCCCCGTCCACTTT.

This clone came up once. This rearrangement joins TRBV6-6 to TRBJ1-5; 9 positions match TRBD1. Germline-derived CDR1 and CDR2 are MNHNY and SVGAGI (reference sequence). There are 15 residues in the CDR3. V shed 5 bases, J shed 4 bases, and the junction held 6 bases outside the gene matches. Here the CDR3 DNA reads TGTGCCAGCAGTAACCGGGACAGGGCGAATCAGCCCCAGCATTTT. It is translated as CASSNRDRANQPQHF.

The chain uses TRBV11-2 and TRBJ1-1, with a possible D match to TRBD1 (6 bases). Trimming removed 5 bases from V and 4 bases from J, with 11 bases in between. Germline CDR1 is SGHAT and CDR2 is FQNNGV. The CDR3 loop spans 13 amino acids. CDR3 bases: TGTGCCAGCAGCCCGACAGGTTTCACTGAAGCTTTCTTT. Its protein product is CASSPTGFTEAFF.

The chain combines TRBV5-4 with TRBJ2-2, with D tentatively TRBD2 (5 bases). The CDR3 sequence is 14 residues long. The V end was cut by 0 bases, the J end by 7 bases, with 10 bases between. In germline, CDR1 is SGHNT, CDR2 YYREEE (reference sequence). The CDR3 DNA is TGTGCCAGCAGCTTGGATCCGGGGTTCGGGGAGCTGTTTTTT. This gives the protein CASSLDPGFGELFF.

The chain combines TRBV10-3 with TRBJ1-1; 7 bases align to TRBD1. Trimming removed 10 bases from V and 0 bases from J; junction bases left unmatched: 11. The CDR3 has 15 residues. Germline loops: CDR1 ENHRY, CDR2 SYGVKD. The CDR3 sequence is CATCSTGTVNTEAFF. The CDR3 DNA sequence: TGTGCCACCTGCTCAACTGGGACAGTGAACACTGAAGCTTTCTTT.

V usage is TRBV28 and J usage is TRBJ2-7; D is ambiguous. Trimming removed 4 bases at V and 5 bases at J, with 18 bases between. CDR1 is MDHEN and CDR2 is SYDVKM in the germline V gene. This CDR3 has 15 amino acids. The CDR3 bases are TGTGCCAGCAGTTCCGTCCTAGGTGGTTCCAACGAGCAGTACTTC. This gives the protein CASSSVLGGSNEQYF.

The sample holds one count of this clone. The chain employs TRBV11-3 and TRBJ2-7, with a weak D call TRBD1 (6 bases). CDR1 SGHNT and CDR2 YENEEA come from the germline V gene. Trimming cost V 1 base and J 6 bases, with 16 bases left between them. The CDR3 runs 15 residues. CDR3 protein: CASSLGGQGFGEQYF. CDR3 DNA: TGTGCCAGCAGCTTAGGGGGGCAGGGTTTCGGCGAGCAGTACTTC.

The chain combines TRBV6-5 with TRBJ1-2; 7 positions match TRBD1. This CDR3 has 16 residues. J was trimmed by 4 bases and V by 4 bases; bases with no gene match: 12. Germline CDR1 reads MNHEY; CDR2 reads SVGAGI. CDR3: CASSSPRAGGSYGYTF. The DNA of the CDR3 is TGTGCCAGCAGTTCCCCCAGGGCAGGGGGGAGCTATGGCTACACCTTC.

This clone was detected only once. DNA for the CDR3: TGTGCCAGCAGCCGGACAGGGGGCAATGAAAAACTGTTTTTT. Residues: CASSRTGGNEKLFF. The gene calls are TRBV7-9 and TRBJ1-4; 11 bases map to TRBD1. This CDR3 is 14 amino acids long. The V and J ends lost 5 bases and 5 bases, in that order; junction bases with no gene match: 1. From germline, CDR1 is SEHNR and CDR2 FQNEAQ (reference sequence).

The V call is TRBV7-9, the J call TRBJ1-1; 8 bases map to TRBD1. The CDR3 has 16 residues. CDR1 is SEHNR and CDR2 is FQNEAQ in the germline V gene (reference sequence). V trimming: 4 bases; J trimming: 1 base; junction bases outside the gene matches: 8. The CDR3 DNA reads TGTGCCAGCAGCTCGAACCTACAGGGGGGGAACACTGAAGCTTTCTTT. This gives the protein CASSSNLQGGNTEAFF. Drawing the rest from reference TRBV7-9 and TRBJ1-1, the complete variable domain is DTGVSQNPRHKITKRGQNVTFRCDPISEHNRLYWYRQTLGQGPEFLTYFQNEAQLEKSRLLSDRFSAERPKGSFSTLEIQRTEQGDSAMYLCASSSNLQGGNTEAFFGQGTRLTVV.

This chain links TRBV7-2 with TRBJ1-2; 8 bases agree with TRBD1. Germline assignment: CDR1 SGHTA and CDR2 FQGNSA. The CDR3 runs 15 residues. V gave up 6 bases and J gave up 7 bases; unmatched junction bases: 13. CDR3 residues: CASSRLQGVSGGYTF. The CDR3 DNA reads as TGTGCCAGCAGTCGATTACAGGGGGTGTCCGGTGGCTACACCTTC.

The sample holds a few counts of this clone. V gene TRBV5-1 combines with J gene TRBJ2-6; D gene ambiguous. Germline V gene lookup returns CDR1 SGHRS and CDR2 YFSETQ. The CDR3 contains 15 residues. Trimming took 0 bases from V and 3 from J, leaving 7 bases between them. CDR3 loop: CASSLAGSGANVLTF. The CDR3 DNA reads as TGCGCCAGCAGCTTGGCAGGAAGTGGGGCCAACGTCCTGACTTTC.

CDR3 protein: CASSLDFPGGYTF. CDR3 sequence (DNA): TGTGCCAGCAGCTTAGATTTCCCGGGGGGCTACACCTTC. V gene TRBV7-2 combines with J gene TRBJ1-2; D gene uncertain. The V end was cut by 1 base, the J end by 8 bases, with 11 bases between. The CDR3 totals 13 residues. Germline CDR1 SGHTA, CDR2 FQGNSA.

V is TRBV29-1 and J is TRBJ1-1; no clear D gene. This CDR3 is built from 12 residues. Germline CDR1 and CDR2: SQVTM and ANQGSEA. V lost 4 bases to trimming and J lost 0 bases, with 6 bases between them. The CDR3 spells CSVVAVNTEAFF. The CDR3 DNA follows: TGCAGCGTTGTGGCAGTGAACACTGAAGCTTTCTTT.